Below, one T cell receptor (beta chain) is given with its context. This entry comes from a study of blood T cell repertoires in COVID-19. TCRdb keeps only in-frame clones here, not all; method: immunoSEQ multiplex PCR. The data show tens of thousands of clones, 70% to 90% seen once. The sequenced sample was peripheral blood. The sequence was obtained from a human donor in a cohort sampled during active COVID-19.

The CDR3 sequence is CASSLTNTGELFF. The CDR3 DNA is TGCGCCAGCAGCTTGACAAACACCGGGGAGCTGTTTTTT. The chain combines TRBV5-1 with TRBJ2-2; D ambiguous. Germline loops: CDR1 SGHRS, CDR2 YFSETQ. Trimming took 1 base from V and 2 from J, leaving 3 bases between them. This CDR3 has 13 residues.